This T cell receptor (beta chain) was sequenced during a study of PD-1 blockade in classical Hodgkin lymphoma. The wider study: Patients were infused with nivolumab 3 mg/kg every 2 weeks. Study conclusions and caveats: Newly diagnosed patients reportedly had lower baseline TCR diversity than healthy donors. Newly diagnosed patients had diversity similar to the baseline diversity of complete responders. Possibly reflecting disease activity or prior therapy, repertoire differences have causes that remain undefined.

No patient escaped relapse after autologous stem cell transplantation, and brentuximab vedotin exposure varied. Worth noting for this clone: Its antigen is undetermined.

Sequenced by immunoSEQ multiplex PCR; TCRdb stores in-frame clones only, minus some. In the table there are more than 140,000 clones, approximately 80% of which are singletons. This CDR3 has 16 amino acids. The germline V gene has CDR1 SGHRS and CDR2 YFSETQ. Trimming left V 0 bases short and J 2 bases short, with 11 bases between. The starting material was peripheral blood mononuclear cells (PBMCs), obtained before the second cycle of nivolumab. The clonotype originates from a human donor with classical Hodgkin lymphoma. The chain is built from TRBV5-1 and TRBJ2-2, with D possibly matching TRBD2 (6 bases). The CDR3 nucleotides read TGCGCCAGCAGCTTGGACCCGGGGGTTAACACCGGGGAGCTGTTTTTT. It translates to CASSLDPGVNTGELFF.